The 21 T cell receptor beta chains listed next were all sequenced from one sample in a study of CD8 T cells in ankylosing spondylitis (dated by TCRdb to about 2017). Their antigens are not known. The receptor library was made with 5' RACE. Sequencer: Illumina HiSeq 2500. The public reads were run again by TCRdb, first through fastp at Q25 and then through MiXCR, and only productive beta chains were kept. For every CDR3 protein sequence, its rows merge into one entry that carries the most common genes and DNA. This sample is represented by approximately 440,000 distinct CDR3 sequences; approximately 17% of them were singletons. The ten largest clones represent under 1.2% of the sample. On the study overall, not on this receptor specifically: Blood from ankylosing spondylitis patients appeared to be characterized by a TCR beta motif made up of 8 or 9 highly homologous amino acid variants.

The sequenced sample consisted of blood, either unsorted or a sorted T cell fraction (not recorded which). These TCRs come from a male donor with ankylosing spondylitis.

Ten or more counts support this clonotype. The V gene is TRBV29-1, the J gene TRBJ1-1; D is undetermined. The CDR3 consists of 11 residues. Trimming removed 4 bases at V and 0 bases at J, with 3 bases between. Germline V lookup: CDR1 SQVTM, CDR2 ANQGSEA. The chain's CDR3 is CSVGLNTEAFF. CDR3 nucleotides: TGCAGCGTTGGCCTGAACACTGAAGCTTTCTTT.

This chain connects TRBV11-2 to TRBJ1-1; 8 bases align to TRBD1. CDR3 length: 14 amino acids. Trimming cost V 6 bases and J 5 bases; bases outside gene matches: 8. The germline gives CDR1 SGHAT, CDR2 FQNNGV. The CDR3 loop reads CASRVQGGGTEAFF. The CDR3 nucleotides read TGTGCCAGCAGGGTACAGGGGGGAGGAACTGAAGCTTTCTTT.

The gene calls are TRBV20-1 and TRBJ2-1; 11 bases align to TRBD2. J was trimmed by 6 bases and V by 1 base; bases with no gene match: 5. The germline V gene has CDR1 DFQATT and CDR2 SNEGSKA (reference sequence). The CDR3 sequence is 15 residues long. The CDR3 DNA reads TGCAGTGCTAGAGTAGGGACTAGCGGCGGCAATGAGCAGTTCTTC. Its translation: CSARVGTSGGNEQFF.

This clonotype was observed many times. The chain uses TRBV2 and TRBJ2-1, with 10 bases aligning to TRBD1. The CDR3 runs 17 residues. Germline V gene sequence: CDR1 SNHLY, CDR2 FYNNEI. V lost 6 bases to trimming and J lost 0 bases; unmatched junction nucleotides: 8. The CDR3 DNA reads TGTGCCAGCAGCCTTGGACAGGGGGGGAGCTCCTACAATGAGCAGTTCTTC. It yields the protein CASSLGQGGSSYNEQFF.

V usage is TRBV20-1 and J usage is TRBJ2-1; 9 bases are shared with TRBD1. The CDR3 is 15 residues long. Germline V lookup: CDR1 DFQATT, CDR2 SNEGSKA (reference sequence). J lost 6 bases, V lost 0 bases, and 6 bases had no gene match. The CDR3 sequence: CSARDPGQGSNEQFF. CDR3 bases: TGCAGTGCTAGAGATCCGGGACAGGGTTCCAATGAGCAGTTCTTC.

The rearrangement uses TRBV18 and TRBJ1-2, with D possibly matching TRBD1 (5 bases). Germline V lookup: CDR1 KGHSH, CDR2 LQKENI. Deletions cut 2 bases from V and 8 bases from J, with 18 bases between. The CDR3 extends over 15 amino acids. CDR3 sequence: CASSPATGLSRGYTF. CDR3 in DNA: TGTGCCAGCTCACCAGCTACAGGCCTATCGCGCGGCTACACCTTC.

The V gene is TRBV19, the J gene TRBJ1-1; 10 bases map to TRBD1. Germline CDR1 and CDR2: LNHDA and SQIVND (reference sequence). The CDR3 covers 16 residues. With 6 bases clipped from V and 6 bases from J, the junction kept 13 bases outside the gene matches. The CDR3 sequence: CASRTATGGFWAEAFF. The CDR3 DNA is TGTGCCAGTAGGACGGCGACAGGGGGCTTTTGGGCTGAAGCTTTCTTT.

The V and J genes are TRBV27 and TRBJ1-5; D call uncertain. CDR1 and CDR2 (germline): MNHEY, SMNVEV (reference sequence). This CDR3 spans 14 amino acids. V lost 7 bases and J lost 9, with 19 bases in between. The CDR3 DNA follows: TGTGCCAGCACCCCGACCTTCGGAGCTAGGCCCCAGCATTTT. This encodes CASTPTFGARPQHF.

The chain combines TRBV4-2 with TRBJ1-5; a weak D match, TRBD1 (5 bases). V lost 0 bases and J lost 3, with 9 bases in between. Germline assignment: CDR1 LGHNA and CDR2 YNFKEQ. The CDR3 runs 15 residues. Written as DNA, the CDR3 is TGTGCCAGCAGCCAAGATGGACATAACAATCAGCCCCAGCATTTT. Protein: CASSQDGHNNQPQHF.

This clonotype occurred a few times. The V gene is TRBV15, the J gene TRBJ1-6; maybe TRBD1 (6 bases). The CDR3 contains 13 residues. Per germline, CDR1 LNHNV and CDR2 YYDKDF (reference sequence). Trimming stripped 5 bases from V and 12 bases from J, with 14 bases between. CDR3 in DNA: TGTGCCACCAGCGCAAATACAGGGTTACCCCTCCACTTT. It translates to CATSANTGLPLHF.

The CDR3 DNA reads as TGTGCCATCAACGGGGGCCCGGGCGGAAACACCATATATTTT. It codes for CAINGGPGGNTIYF. The rearrangement links TRBV10-3 to TRBJ1-3, with D perhaps matching TRBD1 (6 bases). The CDR3 sequence is 14 residues long. V lost 7 bases, J lost 4 bases, and 14 bases lay in between. Germline lookup yields CDR1 ENHRY and CDR2 SYGVKD.

The chain links TRBV12-3 or TRBV12-4 to TRBJ1-2; D is ambiguous. The CDR3 runs 15 residues. V lost 4 bases to trimming and J lost 5 bases, with 17 bases between them. The CDR3 here is CASSSLRQSLYGYTF. Written as DNA, the CDR3 is TGTGCCAGCAGTTCCCTCCGGCAGAGTCTTTATGGCTACACCTTC.

V and J are TRBV20-1 and TRBJ2-7; 10 bases are a match to TRBD1. Trimming cost V 6 bases and J 3 bases; bases outside gene matches: 5. The CDR3 is 13 amino acids. Germline CDR1 DFQATT, CDR2 SNEGSKA (reference sequence). CDR3 bases: TGCAGTGCAAACCGGGACAGGGGCTACGAGCAGTACTTC. Translated, it gives CSANRDRGYEQYF.

This clonotype was detected a few times. This chain joins TRBV15 and TRBJ2-1, with a tentative D call TRBD2 (6 bases). Trimming shortened V by 0 bases and J by 2 bases, and 17 bases separated the two germline ends. The CDR3 is made up of 18 amino acids. Looked up from germline, CDR1 is LNHNV and CDR2 is YYDKDF (reference sequence). In DNA, the CDR3 is TGTGCCACCAGCAGAGATAGAGGGCGCGGGGCCGCCTACAATGAGCAGTTCTTC. As protein: CATSRDRGRGAAYNEQFF.

The genes are TRBV5-6 and TRBJ2-3, with TRBD1 as a possible D gene (6 bases). Looked up from germline, CDR1 is SGHDT and CDR2 is YYEEEE. Deletions cut 2 bases from V and 2 bases from J, with 15 bases between. The CDR3 is made up of 16 amino acids. The CDR3 DNA reads as TGTGCCAGCAGCTTCTTGACAGGAGCCTCCACAGATACGCAGTATTTT. Protein product: CASSFLTGASTDTQYF.

This clonotype was detected a few times. The chain recombines TRBV4-2 with TRBJ2-5, with D tentatively TRBD1 (6 bases). V dropped 2 bases and J dropped 5 bases, with 15 bases sitting between them. CDR3 length: 15 residues. The V gene's germline CDR1 is LGHNA and CDR2 YNFKEQ. The CDR3 loop is CASSQLRAQGETQYF. CDR3 bases: TGTGCCAGCAGCCAATTACGGGCCCAGGGGGAGACCCAGTACTTC.

This clonotype turned up a few times. The V gene is TRBV19, the J gene TRBJ2-2; the match to TRBD1 covers 9 bases. This CDR3 contains 14 residues. Germline lookup yields CDR1 LNHDA and CDR2 SQIVND (reference sequence). J lost 5 bases, V lost 6 bases, and 4 bases had no gene match. CDR3 sequence reads: CASRGQGWTGELFF. As DNA, the CDR3 is TGTGCCAGTAGGGGACAGGGTTGGACCGGGGAGCTGTTTTTT. Full variable domain (missing parts from reference TRBV19 and TRBJ2-2): DGGITQSPKYLFRKEGQNVTLSCEQNLNHDAMYWYRQDPGQGLRLIYYSQIVNDFQKGDIAEGYSVSREKKESFPLTVTSAQKNPTAFYLCASRGQGWTGELFFGEGSRLTVL.

There are a few counts of this clonotype. The genes are TRBV6-1 and TRBJ1-2; D ambiguous. The CDR3 consists of 14 residues. V was clipped by 5 bases and J by 6 bases, with 16 bases between them. Germline V CDR1 and CDR2: MNHNS, SASEGT. In nucleotides, the CDR3 is TGTGCCAGCAGTCTCCGACCAGCAACCCATGGCTACACCTTC. The encoded protein is CASSLRPATHGYTF.

This clonotype was seen repeatedly, ten times or more. At one of its ends the junction is not consistent with the germline gene, which may arise from a read error. The chain carries TRBV12-3 or TRBV12-4 and TRBJ1-2, with D unresolved. This CDR3 contains 11 residues. The DNA for the CDR3 is TGTGCCAGCAGTTTAGGGCAGACCTTGAACTTC. It encodes CASSLGQTLNF.

This clonotype was recorded at least ten times. The genes are TRBV12-3 or TRBV12-4 and TRBJ2-7, with 9 bases fitting TRBD2. The CDR3 sequence is 15 residues long. J lost 0 bases, V lost 5 bases, and 5 bases had no gene match. CDR3 amino acids: CASSRLAGSSYEQYF. CDR3 bases: TGTGCCAGCAGTAGGCTAGCGGGGTCCTCCTACGAGCAGTACTTC.

This clonotype was seen a handful of times. The chain joins TRBV28 to TRBJ1-1; D possibly corresponds to TRBD1 (6 bases). This CDR3 has 11 amino acids. V was clipped by 7 bases and J by 8 bases, with 11 bases between them. The V gene's germline CDR1 is MDHEN and CDR2 SYDVKM. CDR3 bases: TGTGCCAGCACAACCGGGACAGAAGCTTTCTTT. Its protein product is CASTTGTEAFF.